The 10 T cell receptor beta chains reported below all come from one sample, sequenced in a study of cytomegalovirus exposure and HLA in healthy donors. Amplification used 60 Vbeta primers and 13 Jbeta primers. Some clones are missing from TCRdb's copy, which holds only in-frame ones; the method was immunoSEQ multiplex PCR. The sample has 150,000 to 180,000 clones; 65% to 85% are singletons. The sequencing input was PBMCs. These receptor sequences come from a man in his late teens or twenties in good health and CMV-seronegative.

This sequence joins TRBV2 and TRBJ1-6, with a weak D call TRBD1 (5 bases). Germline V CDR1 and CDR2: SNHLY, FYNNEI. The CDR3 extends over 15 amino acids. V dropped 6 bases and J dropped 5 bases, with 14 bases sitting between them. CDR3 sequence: CASRAGGIDNSPLHF. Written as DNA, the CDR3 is TGTGCCAGCAGGGCGGGGGGGATCGATAATTCACCCCTCCACTTT. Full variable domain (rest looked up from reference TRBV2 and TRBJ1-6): EPEVTQTPSHQVTQMGQEVILRCVPISNHLYFYWYRQILGQKVEFLVSFYNNEISEKSEIFDDQFSVERPDGSNFTLKIRSTKLEDSAMYFCASRAGGIDNSPLHFGNGTRLTVT.

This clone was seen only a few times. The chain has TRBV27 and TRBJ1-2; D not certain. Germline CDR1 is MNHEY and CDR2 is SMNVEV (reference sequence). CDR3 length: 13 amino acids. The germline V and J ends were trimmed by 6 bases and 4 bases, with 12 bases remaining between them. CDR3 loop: CASRFVNSYGYTF. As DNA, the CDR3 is TGTGCCAGCAGGTTCGTCAACAGCTATGGCTACACCTTC.

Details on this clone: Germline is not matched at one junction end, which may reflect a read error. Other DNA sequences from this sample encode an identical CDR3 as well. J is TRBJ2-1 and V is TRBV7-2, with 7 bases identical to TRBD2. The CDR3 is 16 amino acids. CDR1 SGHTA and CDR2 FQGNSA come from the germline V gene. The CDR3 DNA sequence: TGCGCCAGCAGCCTGGAAAGAGGACTAGGCCTGAATGAGCAGTTCTTC. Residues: CASSLERGLGLNEQFF.

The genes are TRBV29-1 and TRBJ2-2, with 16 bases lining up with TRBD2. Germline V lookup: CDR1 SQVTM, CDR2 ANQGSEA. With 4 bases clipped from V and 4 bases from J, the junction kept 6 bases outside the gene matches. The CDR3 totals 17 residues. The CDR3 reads CSVGGLAGGLTTGELFF. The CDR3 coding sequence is TGCAGCGTTGGGGGACTAGCGGGGGGGCTGACCACCGGGGAGCTGTTTTTT.

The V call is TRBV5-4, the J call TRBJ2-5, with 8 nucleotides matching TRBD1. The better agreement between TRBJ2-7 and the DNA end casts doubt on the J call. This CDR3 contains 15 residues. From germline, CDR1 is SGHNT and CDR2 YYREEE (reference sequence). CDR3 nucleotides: TGTGCCAGCAGCTTTATAGACAGGGGTTCGTACGAGCAGTACTTC. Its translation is CASSFIDRGSYEQYF.

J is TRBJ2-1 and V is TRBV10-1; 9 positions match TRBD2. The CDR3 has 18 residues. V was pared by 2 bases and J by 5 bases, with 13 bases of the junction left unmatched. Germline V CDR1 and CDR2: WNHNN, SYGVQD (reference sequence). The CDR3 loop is CASSERLVAGVTDNEQFF. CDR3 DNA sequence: TGCGCCAGCAGTGAGAGATTGGTAGCGGGGGTTACCGACAATGAGCAGTTCTTC.

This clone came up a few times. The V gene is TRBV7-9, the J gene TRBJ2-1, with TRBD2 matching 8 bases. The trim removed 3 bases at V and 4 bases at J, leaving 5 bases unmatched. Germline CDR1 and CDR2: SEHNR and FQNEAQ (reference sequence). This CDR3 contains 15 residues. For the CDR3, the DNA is TGTGCCAGCAGCTTTACTAGCGGAGTTTACAATGAGCAGTTCTTC. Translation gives CASSFTSGVYNEQFF. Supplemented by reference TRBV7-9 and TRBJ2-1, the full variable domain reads DTGVSQNPRHKITKRGQNVTFRCDPISEHNRLYWYRQTLGQGPEFLTYFQNEAQLEKSRLLSDRFSAERPKGSFSTLEIQRTEQGDSAMYLCASSFTSGVYNEQFFGPGTRLTVL.

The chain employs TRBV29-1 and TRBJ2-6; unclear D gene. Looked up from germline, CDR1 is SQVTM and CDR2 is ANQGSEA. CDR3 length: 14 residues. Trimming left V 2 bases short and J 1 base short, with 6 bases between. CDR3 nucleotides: TGCAGCGTTGAATCCCCTTCTGGGGCCAACGTCCTGACTTTC. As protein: CSVESPSGANVLTF.

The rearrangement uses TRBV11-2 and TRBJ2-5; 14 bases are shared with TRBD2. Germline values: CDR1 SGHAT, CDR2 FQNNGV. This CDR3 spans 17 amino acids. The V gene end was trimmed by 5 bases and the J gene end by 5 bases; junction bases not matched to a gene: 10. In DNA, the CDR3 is TGTGCCAGCAGCGCACTCGGACTAGCGGGGGGCCGGGAGACCCAGTACTTC. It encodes CASSALGLAGGRETQYF.

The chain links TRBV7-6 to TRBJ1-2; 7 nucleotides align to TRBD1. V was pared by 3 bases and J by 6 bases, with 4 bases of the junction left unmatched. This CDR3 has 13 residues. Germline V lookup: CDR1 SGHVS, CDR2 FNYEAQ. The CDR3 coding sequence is TGTGCCAGCAGCTTGACAGGGTTTGATGGCTACACCTTC. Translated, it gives CASSLTGFDGYTF.